This TCR beta chain was retrieved from a study of blood T cell repertoires in COVID-19. Turning to the study itself: COVID-19 samples, acute and convalescent, were from the United States, Italy and Spain. Sample material is recorded as cDNA or gDNA derived from T cells, B-cell-depleted T cells, or PBMCs.

Authors' methods: Counts of nucleated cells, estimated from reference gene primer amplification, were obtained. The table came from immunoSEQ multiplex PCR; TCRdb's copy has only in-frame clones and leaves some out. The D gene and trimming were derived from the DNA, and the V and J assignments and clone size from that table. The table includes about 56,000 clones, 75% to 90% detected once. Seattle researchers signed up patients amid active infection and tracked them longitudinally. This clonotype was sampled from a woman aged 60-75 years with COVID-19, enrolled during active disease. The sequenced sample consisted of peripheral blood.

The CDR3 coding sequence is TGCGCCAGCAGCCAAAGCGCGAGGAATAGCAATCAGCCCCAGCATTTT. Protein sequence: CASSQSARNSNQPQHF. The V gene is TRBV4-3, the J gene TRBJ1-5; D remains ambiguous. V shed 2 bases and J shed 0 bases, with 11 bases lying between them. The germline CDR1 and CDR2 sequences are LGHNA and YSLEER. This CDR3 region has 16 residues.